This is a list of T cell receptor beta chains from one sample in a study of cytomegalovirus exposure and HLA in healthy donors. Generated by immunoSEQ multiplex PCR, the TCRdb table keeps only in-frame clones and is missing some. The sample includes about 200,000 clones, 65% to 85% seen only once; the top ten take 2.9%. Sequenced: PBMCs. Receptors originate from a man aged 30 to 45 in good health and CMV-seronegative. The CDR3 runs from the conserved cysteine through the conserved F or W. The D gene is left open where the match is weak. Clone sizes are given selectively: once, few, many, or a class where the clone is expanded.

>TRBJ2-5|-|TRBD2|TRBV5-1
CASSYTRERDRYF
TGCGCCAGCAGCTATACCAGAGAGCGGGACCGGTACTTC
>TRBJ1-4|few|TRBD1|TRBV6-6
CASSPSTGGEKLFF
TGTGCCAGCAGCCCCTCGACAGGGGGAGAAAAACTGTTTTTT
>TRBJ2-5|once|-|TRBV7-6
CASSSALGAQETQYF
TGTGCCAGCAGCTCCGCCCTGGGGGCCCAAGAGACCCAGTACTTC
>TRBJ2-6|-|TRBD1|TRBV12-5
CASGPQPGQGTSGASVLTF
TGTGCTAGTGGCCCCCAACCGGGACAGGGGACCTCTGGGGCCAGCGTCCTGACTTTC
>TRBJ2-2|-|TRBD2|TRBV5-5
CASSLSRGSLDGELFF
TGTGCCAGCAGCTTGTCGCGGGGGAGCCTCGACGGGGAGCTGTTTTTT
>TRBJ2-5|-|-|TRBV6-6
CASSYSVSSLQETQYF
TGTGCCAGCAGTTACTCGGTCTCTAGTCTCCAAGAGACCCAGTACTTC
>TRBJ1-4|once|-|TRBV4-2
CASSQDVSVGGEKLFF
TGTGCCAGCAGCCAAGACGTATCGGTGGGGGGTGAAAAACTGTTTTTT
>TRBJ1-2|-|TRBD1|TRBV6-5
CASRGQGANGYTF
TGTGCCAGCAGAGGACAGGGGGCGAATGGCTACACCTTC
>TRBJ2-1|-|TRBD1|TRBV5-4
CASSPRGRNEQFF
TGTGCCAGCAGCCCAAGGGGGCGGAATGAGCAGTTCTTC
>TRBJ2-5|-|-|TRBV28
CASRLYGTSGQETQYF
TGTGCCAGCAGACTTTACGGTACGTCAGGCCAAGAGACCCAGTACTTC
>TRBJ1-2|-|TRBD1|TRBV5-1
CASSSRGQGKYGYTF
TGCGCCAGCAGCTCCAGGGGACAGGGAAAGTATGGCTACACCTTC
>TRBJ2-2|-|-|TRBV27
CASSWTAGELFF
TGTGCCAGCAGTTGGACAGCCGGGGAGCTGTTTTTT
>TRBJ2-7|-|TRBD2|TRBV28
CASSYTRRGAHAYEQYF
TGTGCCAGCAGTTACACCAGGCGGGGGGCCCATGCCTACGAGCAGTACTTC
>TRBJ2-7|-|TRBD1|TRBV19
CASAGTGAYEQYF
TGTGCCAGCGCCGGGACAGGGGCCTACGAGCAGTACTTC
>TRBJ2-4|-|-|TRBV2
CATSGNIQYF
TGTGCCACCTCAGGAAACATTCAGTACTTC
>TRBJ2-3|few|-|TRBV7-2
CASSLGPRSSTDTQYF
TGTGCCAGCAGCTTAGGTCCACGGTCTAGCACAGATACGCAGTATTTT
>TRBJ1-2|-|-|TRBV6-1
CASWENYGYTF
TGTGCCAGCTGGGAGAACTATGGCTACACCTTC
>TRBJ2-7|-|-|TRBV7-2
CASSSWTASYEQYF
TGTGCCAGCAGCTCCTGGACAGCTTCCTACGAGCAGTACTTC
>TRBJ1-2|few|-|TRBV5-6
CASSLKMVAYGYTF
TGTGCCAGCAGCTTGAAGATGGTAGCGTATGGCTACACCTTC
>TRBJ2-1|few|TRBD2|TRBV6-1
CASSEPSAGVYNEQFF
TGTGCCAGCAGTGAACCCTCGGCGGGGGTTTACAATGAGCAGTTCTTC
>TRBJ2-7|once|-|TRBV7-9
CASSLAAGSYEQYF
TGTGCCAGCAGCTTAGCTGCCGGGTCGTACGAGCAGTACTTC
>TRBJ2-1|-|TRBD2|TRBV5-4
CASSFGGGANNEQFF
TGTGCCAGCAGCTTCGGCGGGGGGGCTAACAATGAGCAGTTCTTC
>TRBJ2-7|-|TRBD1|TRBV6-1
CASSKGTGGYEQYF
TGTGCCAGCAGTAAGGGGACAGGGGGCTACGAGCAGTACTTC
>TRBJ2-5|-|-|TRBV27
CASSSRAARETQYF
TGTGCCAGCAGTTCGCGGGCGGCGCGAGAGACCCAGTACTTC
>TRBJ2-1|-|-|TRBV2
CARWDRWGGNEQFF
TGTGCCAGATGGGACAGATGGGGAGGCAATGAGCAGTTCTTC
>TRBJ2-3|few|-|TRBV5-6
CASSLTDTQYF
TGTGCCAGCAGCCTCACAGATACGCAGTATTTT
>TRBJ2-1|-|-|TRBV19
CASSIPPSEQFF
TGTGCCAGTAGTATCCCGCCGAGTGAGCAGTTCTTC
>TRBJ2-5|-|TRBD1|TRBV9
CASSRGPARETQYF
TGTGCCAGCAGCAGGGGGCCCGCCCGGGAGACCCAGTACTTC